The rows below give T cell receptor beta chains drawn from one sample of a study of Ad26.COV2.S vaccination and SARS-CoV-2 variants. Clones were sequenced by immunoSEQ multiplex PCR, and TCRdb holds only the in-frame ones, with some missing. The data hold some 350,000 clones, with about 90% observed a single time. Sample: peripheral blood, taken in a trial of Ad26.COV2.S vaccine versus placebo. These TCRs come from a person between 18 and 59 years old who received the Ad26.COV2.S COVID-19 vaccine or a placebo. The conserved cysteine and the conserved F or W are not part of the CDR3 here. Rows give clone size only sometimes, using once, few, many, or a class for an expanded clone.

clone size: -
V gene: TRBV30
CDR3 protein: AWRETTRSILYGYT

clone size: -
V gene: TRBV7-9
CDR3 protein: ASSRTGLAGTSSYNEQF

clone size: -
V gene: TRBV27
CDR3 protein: ASSPSVGDVQETQY

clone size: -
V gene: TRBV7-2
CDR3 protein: ASSPMDTAGETQY

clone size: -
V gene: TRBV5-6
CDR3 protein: ASSSEGQLNTEAF

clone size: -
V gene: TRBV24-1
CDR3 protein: ATAAPGPGNTGELF

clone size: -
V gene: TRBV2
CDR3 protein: ASSYRGFGAF

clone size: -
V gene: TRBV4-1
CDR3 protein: ASSQDPLRGGGRGIQY

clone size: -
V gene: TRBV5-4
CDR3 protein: ASTLEVVGDYGYT

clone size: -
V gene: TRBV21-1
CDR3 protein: ASNPTKGAPADTQY

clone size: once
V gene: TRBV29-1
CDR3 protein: SAQQGVEAF

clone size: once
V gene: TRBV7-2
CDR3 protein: ASSLARRGYQETQY

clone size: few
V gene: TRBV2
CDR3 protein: ASRRTGVPEAF

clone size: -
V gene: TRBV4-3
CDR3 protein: ASSQGGNSGEKLF

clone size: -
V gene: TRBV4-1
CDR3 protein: ASNLAGGTETQY

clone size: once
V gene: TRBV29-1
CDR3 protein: SVERLETQY

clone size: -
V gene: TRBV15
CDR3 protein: ATSRVALAHSQETQY

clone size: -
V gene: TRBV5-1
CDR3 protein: ASSQREDGAQGAF

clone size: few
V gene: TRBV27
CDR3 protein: ASSLYSHGTYEQY

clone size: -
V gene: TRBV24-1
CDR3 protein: ATSDFDGDTQY

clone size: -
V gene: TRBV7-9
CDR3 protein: ASSPLILRVREGIQY

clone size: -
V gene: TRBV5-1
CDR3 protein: ASSPEGRDRGGNTIY

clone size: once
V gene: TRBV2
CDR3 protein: ASIDSGANVLT

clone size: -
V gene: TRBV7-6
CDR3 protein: ASSLRGGSYEQY

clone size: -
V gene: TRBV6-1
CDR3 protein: ASSSRTGAEKLF

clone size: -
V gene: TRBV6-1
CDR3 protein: ASSEVENTEAF

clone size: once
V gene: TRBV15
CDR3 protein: ATSREGRELF

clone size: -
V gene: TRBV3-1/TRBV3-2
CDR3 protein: ASSPRLAGYSDTQY

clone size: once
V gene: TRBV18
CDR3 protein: ASSPYVGSSYNEQF

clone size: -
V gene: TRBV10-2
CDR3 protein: AGARLAGGTDTQY

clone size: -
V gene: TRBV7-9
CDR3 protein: ASSPRGDYGYT

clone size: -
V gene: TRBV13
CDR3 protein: ASSLGRGGAGNQPQH

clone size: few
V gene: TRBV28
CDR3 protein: ASSLGGMNTEAF

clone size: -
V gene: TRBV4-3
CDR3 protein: ASSQDSWTGGAF

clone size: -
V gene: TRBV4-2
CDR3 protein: ASSPPGGDTDTQY

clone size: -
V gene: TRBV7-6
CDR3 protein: ASSFVERGYGYT

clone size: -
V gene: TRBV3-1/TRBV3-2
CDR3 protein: ASAGSNYGYT

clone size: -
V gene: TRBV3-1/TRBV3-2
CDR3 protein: ASSSGTVQETQY

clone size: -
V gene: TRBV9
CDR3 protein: ASSSRMGAETQY

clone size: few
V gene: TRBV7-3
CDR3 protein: ASSLSRSSYNEQF

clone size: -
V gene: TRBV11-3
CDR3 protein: ASSPGGGTAGNEQF

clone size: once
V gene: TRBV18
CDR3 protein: ASSPSTEAF

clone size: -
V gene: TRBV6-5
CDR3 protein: ASSSGVDEQF

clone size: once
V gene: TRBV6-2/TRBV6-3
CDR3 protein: ASSYVRGANTEAF

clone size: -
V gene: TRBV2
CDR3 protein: ASRQGIYGYT

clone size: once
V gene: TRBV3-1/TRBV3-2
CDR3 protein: ASSQVSNNSPLH

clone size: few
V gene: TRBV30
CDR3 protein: AWSGDYSLNNEQF

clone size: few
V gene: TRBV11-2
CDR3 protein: ASSLGPDGSYGYT

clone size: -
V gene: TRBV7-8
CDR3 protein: ASSLDRGNEKLF

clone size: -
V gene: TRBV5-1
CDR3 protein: ASSLRDRGWNEQF

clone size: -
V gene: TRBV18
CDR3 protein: ASSQGHVRGNTEAF

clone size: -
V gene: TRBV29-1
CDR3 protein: SVAENRVYSYGYT

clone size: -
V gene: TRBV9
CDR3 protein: ASSSPRGGAYGYT

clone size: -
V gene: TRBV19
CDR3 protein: ASTWSGGAGSGELF

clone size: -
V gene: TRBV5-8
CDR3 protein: ASLPWGTNEKLF

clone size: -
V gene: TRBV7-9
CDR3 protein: ASSLVGSYTEAF

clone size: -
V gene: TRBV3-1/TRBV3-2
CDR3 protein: ASRDRADQPQH

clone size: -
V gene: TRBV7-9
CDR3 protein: ASSLITGGTRNTIY

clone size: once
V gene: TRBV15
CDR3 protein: ATSTGQGGGVNEKLF

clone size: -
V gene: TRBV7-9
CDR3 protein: ASSLGIGPVGGYT